This T cell receptor beta chain was recorded in a study of T cells in Graves' hyperthyroidism and ophthalmopathy. Findings of the study overall: Blood also carried most thyroid clonotypes expanded above 0.001.

The PBMCs were sourced from fresh peripheral blood (around 9.9 ml). This clonotype was seen at least ten times. Its matching antigen is unknown. CDR1 is SEHNR and CDR2 is FQNEAQ in the germline V gene (reference sequence). The CDR3 is made up of 14 amino acids. V was pared by 5 bases and J by 6 bases, with 5 bases of the junction left unmatched. Amplified TCR beta CDR3 regions derived from RNA transcripts. The TCR CDR3 first-round RT-PCR relied on the HTBI primer set. TCRdb processed the multiplex PCR reads anew with MiXCR; each CDR3 protein has one entry. Of about 380,000 distinct CDR3 sequences listed, roughly 20% are singletons.

The chain combines TRBV7-9 with TRBJ1-5; 9 nucleotides match TRBD1. The clonotype comes from a young man with Graves' ophthalmopathy. The sample was blood. CDR3 residues: CASSEQGAIQPQHF. In nucleotides, the CDR3 is TGTGCCAGCAGCGAACAGGGGGCTATTCAGCCCCAGCATTTT.